This TCR beta chain comes out of a study of radiotherapy plus CTLA-4 blockade in lung cancer. On the study more broadly: For 15% to 20% of patients, objective responses occurred, and around 34% had disease control.

Ipilimumab CTLA-4 blockade and focal radiation were given to patients with chemo-refractory metastatic non-small-cell lung cancer. V was cut by 0 bases and J by 3 bases, with 11 bases left in between. Germline V gene lookup returns CDR1 SGHRS and CDR2 YFSETQ. The CDR3 is 15 amino acids. Concerning this clone itself: As yet, its antigen is unknown.

Overall study results and limits: Blood TCR clones of tumor origin expanded after radiotherapy plus ipilimumab. Per reports, early blood T cell clone dynamics, plus interferon-beta, forecast response most strongly.

This table comes from immunoSEQ multiplex PCR, and its TCRdb copy is limited to in-frame clones, with some not included. The sample consists of around 63,000 clones, more than 70% of them appearing once. This receptor was obtained from a human donor with non-small cell lung cancer whose response to radiotherapy plus ipilimumab could not be evaluated. Some clones in this sample may be carry-over from other donors' samples. The material sequenced was peripheral blood, taken from a patient treated with radiotherapy plus ipilimumab. The gene calls are TRBV5-1 and TRBJ2-3, with D tentatively TRBD2 (5 bases). CDR3 in amino acids: CASSLGEGRTDTQYF. In DNA, the CDR3 is TGCGCCAGCAGCTTGGGAGAGGGAAGGACAGATACGCAGTATTTT. Full variable domain (missing parts from reference TRBV5-1 and TRBJ2-3): KAGVTQTPRYLIKTRGQQVTLSCSPISGHRSVSWYQQTPGQGLQFLFEYFSETQRNKGNFPGRFSGRQFSNSRSEMNVSTLELGDSALYLCASSLGEGRTDTQYFGPGTRLTVL.